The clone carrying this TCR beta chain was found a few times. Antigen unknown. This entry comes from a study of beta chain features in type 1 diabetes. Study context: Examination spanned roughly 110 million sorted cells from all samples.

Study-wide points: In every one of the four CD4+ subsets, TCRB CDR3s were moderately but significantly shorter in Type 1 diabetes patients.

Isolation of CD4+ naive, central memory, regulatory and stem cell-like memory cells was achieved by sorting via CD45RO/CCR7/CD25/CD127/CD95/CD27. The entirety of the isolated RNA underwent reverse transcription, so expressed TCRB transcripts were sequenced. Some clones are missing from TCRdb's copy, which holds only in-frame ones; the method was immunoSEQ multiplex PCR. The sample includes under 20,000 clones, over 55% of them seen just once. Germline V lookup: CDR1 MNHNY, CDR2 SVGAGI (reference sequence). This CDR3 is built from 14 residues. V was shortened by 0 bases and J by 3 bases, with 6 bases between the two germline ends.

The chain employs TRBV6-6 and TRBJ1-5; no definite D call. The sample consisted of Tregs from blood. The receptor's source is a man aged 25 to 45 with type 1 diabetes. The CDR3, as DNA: TGTGCCAGCAGTTACTCTGGCAACAATCAGCCCCAGCATTTT. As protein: CASSYSGNNQPQHF.